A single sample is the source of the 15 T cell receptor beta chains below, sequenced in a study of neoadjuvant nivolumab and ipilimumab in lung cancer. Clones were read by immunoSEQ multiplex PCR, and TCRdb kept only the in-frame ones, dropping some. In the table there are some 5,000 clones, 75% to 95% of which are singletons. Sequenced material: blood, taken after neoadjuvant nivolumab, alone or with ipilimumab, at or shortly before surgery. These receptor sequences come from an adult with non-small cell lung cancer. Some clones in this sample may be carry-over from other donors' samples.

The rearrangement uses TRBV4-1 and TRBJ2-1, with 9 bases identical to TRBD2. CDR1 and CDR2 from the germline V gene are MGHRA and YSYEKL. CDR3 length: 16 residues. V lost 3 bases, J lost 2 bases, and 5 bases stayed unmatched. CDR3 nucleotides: TGCGCCAGCAGCCAGTTGGGACTAGCAGCCTACAATGAGCAGTTCTTC. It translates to CASSQLGLAAYNEQFF.

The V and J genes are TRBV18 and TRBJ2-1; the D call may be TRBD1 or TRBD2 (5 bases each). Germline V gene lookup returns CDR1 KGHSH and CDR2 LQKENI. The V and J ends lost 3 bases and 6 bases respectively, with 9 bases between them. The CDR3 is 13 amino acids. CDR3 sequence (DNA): TGTGCCAGCTCACCCGGGACGACCAATGAGCAGTTCTTC. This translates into CASSPGTTNEQFF.

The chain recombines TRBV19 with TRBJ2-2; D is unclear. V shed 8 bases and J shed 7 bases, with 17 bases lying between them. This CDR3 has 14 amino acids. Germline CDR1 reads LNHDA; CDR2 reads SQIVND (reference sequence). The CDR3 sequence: CASGNQGSRGELFF. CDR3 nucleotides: TGTGCCAGTGGTAATCAAGGGTCTCGCGGGGAGCTGTTTTTT.

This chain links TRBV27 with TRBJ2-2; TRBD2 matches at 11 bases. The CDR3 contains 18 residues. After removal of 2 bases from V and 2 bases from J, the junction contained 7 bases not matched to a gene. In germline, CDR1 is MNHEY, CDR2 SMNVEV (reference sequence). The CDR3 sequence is CASSLKTGTSGNTGELFF. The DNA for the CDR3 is TGTGCCAGCAGTTTAAAGACCGGGACTAGCGGCAACACCGGGGAGCTGTTTTTT.

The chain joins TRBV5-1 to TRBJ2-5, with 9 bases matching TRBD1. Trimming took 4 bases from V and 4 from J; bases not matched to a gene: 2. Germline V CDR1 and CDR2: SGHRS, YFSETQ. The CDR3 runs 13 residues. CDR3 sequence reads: CASSTGGGETQYF. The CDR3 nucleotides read TGCGCCAGCAGCACAGGGGGCGGAGAGACCCAGTACTTC.

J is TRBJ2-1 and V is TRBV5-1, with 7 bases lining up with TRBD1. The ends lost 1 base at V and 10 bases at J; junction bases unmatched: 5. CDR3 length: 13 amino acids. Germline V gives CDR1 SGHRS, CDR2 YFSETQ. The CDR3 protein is CASSLRGPKEQFF. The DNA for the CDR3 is TGCGCCAGCAGCTTGAGGGGGCCCAAGGAGCAGTTCTTC.

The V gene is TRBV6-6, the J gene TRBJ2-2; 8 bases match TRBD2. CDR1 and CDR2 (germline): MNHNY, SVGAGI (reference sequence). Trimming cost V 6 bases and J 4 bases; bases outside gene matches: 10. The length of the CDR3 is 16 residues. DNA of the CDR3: TGTGCCAGCAGAGGGTCGCGGGAGGTGGTCACCGGGGAGCTGTTTTTT. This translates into CASRGSREVVTGELFF.

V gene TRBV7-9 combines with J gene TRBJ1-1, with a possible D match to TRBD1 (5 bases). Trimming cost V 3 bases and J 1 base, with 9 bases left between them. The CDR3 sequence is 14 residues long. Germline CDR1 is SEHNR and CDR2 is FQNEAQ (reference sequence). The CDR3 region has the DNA TGTGCCAGCAGCTTCGGGGGTACGAACACTGAAGCTTTCTTT. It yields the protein CASSFGGTNTEAFF.

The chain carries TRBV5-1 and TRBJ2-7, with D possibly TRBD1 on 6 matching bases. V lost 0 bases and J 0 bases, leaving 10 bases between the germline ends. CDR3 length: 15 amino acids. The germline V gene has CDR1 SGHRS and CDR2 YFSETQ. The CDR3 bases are TGCGCCAGCAGCTTGGTTCAGGGGAGCTCCTACGAGCAGTACTTC. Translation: CASSLVQGSSYEQYF.

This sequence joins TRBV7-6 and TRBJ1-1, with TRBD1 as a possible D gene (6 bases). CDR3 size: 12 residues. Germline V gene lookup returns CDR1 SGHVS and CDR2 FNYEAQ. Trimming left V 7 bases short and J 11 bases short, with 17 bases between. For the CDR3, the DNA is TGTGCCAGCACCACCCCCGGGGGCCCGGCTTTCTTT. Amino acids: CASTTPGGPAFF. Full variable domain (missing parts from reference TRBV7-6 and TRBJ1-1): GAGVSQSPRYKVTKRGQDVALRCDPISGHVSLYWYRQALGQGPEFLTYFNYEAQQDKSGLPNDRFSAERPEGSISTLTIQRTEQRDSAMYRCASTTPGGPAFFGQGTRLTVV.

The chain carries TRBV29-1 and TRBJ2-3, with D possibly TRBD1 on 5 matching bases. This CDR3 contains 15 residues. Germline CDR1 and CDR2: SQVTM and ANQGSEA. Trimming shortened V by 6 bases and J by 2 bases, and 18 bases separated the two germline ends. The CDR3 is CSVVWVDSYTDTQYF. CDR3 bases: TGCAGCGTCGTTTGGGTTGACAGCTACACAGATACGCAGTATTTT.

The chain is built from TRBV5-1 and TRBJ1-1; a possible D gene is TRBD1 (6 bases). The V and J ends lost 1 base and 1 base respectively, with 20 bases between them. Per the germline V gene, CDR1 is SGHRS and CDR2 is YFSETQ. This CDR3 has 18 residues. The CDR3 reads CASSLSSTGGYPNTEAFF. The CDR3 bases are TGCGCCAGCAGCTTGTCATCGACAGGAGGGTACCCGAACACTGAAGCTTTCTTT.

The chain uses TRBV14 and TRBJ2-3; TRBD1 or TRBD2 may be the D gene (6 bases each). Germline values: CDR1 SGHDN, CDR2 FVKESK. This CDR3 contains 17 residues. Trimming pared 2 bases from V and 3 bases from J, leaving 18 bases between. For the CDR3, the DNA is TGTGCCAGCAGCCAACCTGGGGGGCAGGGGATGACAGATACGCAGTATTTT. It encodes CASSQPGGQGMTDTQYF.

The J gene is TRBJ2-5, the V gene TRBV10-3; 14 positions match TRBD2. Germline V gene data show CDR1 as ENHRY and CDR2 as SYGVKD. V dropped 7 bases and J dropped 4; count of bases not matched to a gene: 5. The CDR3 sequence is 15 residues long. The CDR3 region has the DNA TGTGCCATCAAAGGGACTAGCGGGAGTGGAGAGACCCAGTACTTC. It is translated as CAIKGTSGSGETQYF.

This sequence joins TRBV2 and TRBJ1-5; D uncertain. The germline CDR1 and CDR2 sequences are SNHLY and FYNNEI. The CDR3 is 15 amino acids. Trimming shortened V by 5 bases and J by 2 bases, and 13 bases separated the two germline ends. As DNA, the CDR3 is TGTGCCAGCAGTCCCGGGCATTCTGGCAATCAGCCCCAGCATTTT. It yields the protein CASSPGHSGNQPQHF.